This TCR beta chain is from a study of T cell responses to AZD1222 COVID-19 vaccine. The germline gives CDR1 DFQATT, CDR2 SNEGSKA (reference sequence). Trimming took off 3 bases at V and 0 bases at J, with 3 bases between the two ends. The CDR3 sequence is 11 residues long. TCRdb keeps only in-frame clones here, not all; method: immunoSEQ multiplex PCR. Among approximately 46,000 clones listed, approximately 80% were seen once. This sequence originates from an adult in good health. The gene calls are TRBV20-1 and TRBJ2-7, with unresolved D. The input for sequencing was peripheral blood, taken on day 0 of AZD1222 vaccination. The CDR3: CSASVSYEQYF. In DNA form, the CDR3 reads TGCAGTGCTAGCGTCTCCTACGAGCAGTACTTC.